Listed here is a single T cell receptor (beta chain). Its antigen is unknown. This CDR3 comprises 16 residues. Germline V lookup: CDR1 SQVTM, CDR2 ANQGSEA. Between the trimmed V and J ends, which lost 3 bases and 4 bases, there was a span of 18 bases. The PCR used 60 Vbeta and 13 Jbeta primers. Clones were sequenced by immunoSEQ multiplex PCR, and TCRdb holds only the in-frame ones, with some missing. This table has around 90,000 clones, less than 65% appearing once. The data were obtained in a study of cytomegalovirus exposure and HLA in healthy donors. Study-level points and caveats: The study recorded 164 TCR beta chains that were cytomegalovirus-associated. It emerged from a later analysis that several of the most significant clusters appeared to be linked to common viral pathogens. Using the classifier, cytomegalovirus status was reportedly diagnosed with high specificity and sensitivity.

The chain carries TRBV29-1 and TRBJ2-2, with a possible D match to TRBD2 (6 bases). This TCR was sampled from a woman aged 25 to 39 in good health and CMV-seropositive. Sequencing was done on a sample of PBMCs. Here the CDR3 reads CSVDAGPLSGTGELFF. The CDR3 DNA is TGCAGCGTTGATGCGGGGCCCCTCTCCGGCACCGGGGAGCTGTTTTTT.